The next 24 T cell receptor beta chains were all read from a single sample in a study of T cells in Graves' hyperthyroidism and ophthalmopathy. Amplification of TCR beta CDR3 regions used RNA as the template. HTBI primers were used for first-round RT-PCR of the TCR CDR3. TCRdb processed the multiplex PCR reads anew with MiXCR; each CDR3 protein has one entry. The sample holds a few hundred thousand distinct CDR3 sequences, under 60% seen once. The sample comprised peripheral blood or thyroid tissue (not recorded which). All receptors derive from a woman between 18 and 30 years old with Graves' hyperthyroidism.

The V gene is TRBV19, the J gene TRBJ1-5; TRBD1 aligns across 10 bases. V trimming: 6 bases; J trimming: 4 bases; junction bases outside the gene matches: 15. Germline V gene data show CDR1 as LNHDA and CDR2 as SQIVND (reference sequence). The CDR3 extends over 18 amino acids. CDR3 loop: CASRPGQGWESQNQPQHF. The CDR3 region has the DNA TGTGCCAGTAGACCGGGACAGGGGTGGGAAAGCCAAAATCAGCCCCAGCATTTT.

This clonotype was found many times. Germline is not matched at one junction end, which may reflect a read error. The V gene is TRBV10-3, the J gene TRBJ2-2, with D maybe TRBD2 (6 bases). Germline CDR1 ENHRY, CDR2 SYGVKD. The CDR3 spans 16 residues. CDR3 DNA: TGTGCCATCAGTGAGTCTGCCGGACGACGGGGCGGGGAGCTGTGTTTT. Protein sequence: CAISESAGRRGGELCF.

There are a few counts of this clonotype. This chain joins TRBV29-1 and TRBJ2-7; no clear D gene. V lost 3 bases and J lost 2, with 2 bases in between. The CDR3 consists of 10 residues. Per germline, CDR1 SQVTM and CDR2 ANQGSEA. The CDR3: CSVEAYEQYF. CDR3 in DNA: TGCAGCGTTGAGGCCTACGAGCAGTACTTC.

The chain combines TRBV15 with TRBJ1-5, with TRBD1 matching 7 bases. Unmatched junction bases numbered 6, after V lost 7 bases and J lost 0 bases. Germline V gene sequence: CDR1 LNHNV, CDR2 YYDKDF (reference sequence). The CDR3 consists of 15 residues. Written as DNA, the CDR3 is TGTGCCACCAACGGACAGGAGCATAGCAATCAGCCCCAGCATTTT. Its translation is CATNGQEHSNQPQHF.

The J gene is TRBJ2-3, the V gene TRBV2; 8 bases fit TRBD2. The CDR3 is 13 amino acids. J was trimmed by 2 bases and V by 8 bases; bases with no gene match: 3. The V gene's germline CDR1 is SNHLY and CDR2 FYNNEI. Written as DNA, the CDR3 is TGTGCCAGCCAGCGGGAGTACACAGATACGCAGTATTTT. Its translation is CASQREYTDTQYF. Full variable domain (rest looked up from reference TRBV2 and TRBJ2-3): EPEVTQTPSHQVTQMGQEVILRCVPISNHLYFYWYRQILGQKVEFLVSFYNNEISEKSEIFDDQFSVERPDGSNFTLKIRSTKLEDSAMYFCASQREYTDTQYFGPGTRLTVL.

This clonotype was picked up one time. This may arise from a read error, as a much more abundant clone is one base away. The gene calls are TRBV28 and TRBJ2-7; D is unclear. Germline V lookup: CDR1 MDHEN, CDR2 SYDVKM. There are 12 residues in the CDR3. The CDR3 nucleotides are TGTGCCAACAGTCTACCGGCCTACGAGCAGTACTTC. Translation: CANSLPAYEQYF.

This clonotype has at least ten counts. V usage is TRBV19 and J usage is TRBJ1-5; TRBD1 might be the D (5 bases). The ends were cut back, 7 bases at V and 6 bases at J, with 13 bases in the middle. Germline CDR1 LNHDA, CDR2 SQIVND (reference sequence). The CDR3 consists of 13 residues. CDR3 amino acids: CASMGGGVQPQHF. The CDR3 DNA reads TGTGCCAGTATGGGGGGGGGGGTTCAGCCCCAGCATTTT.

The chain uses TRBV10-3 and TRBJ1-2; D is uncertain. V lost 10 bases to trimming and J lost 4 bases, with 25 bases between them. Germline V gives CDR1 ENHRY, CDR2 SYGVKD. The CDR3 is 16 residues long. CDR3 region: CATQPLQSGAGYGYTF. CDR3 coding DNA: TGTGCCACCCAACCCCTTCAGTCTGGAGCGGGCTATGGCTACACCTTC.

The chain uses TRBV11-2 and TRBJ2-5, with 14 bases identical to TRBD2. The CDR3 length is 17 residues. Germline CDR1 SGHAT, CDR2 FQNNGV. J lost 5 bases, V lost 5 bases, and 10 bases had no gene match. CDR3 sequence reads: CASSPYRLAGGRETQYF. CDR3 DNA sequence: TGTGCCAGCAGCCCCTACCGACTAGCGGGAGGGCGGGAGACCCAGTACTTC. The full variable domain, in which reference TRBV11-2 and TRBJ2-5 provide the parts outside the CDR3, is EAGVAQSPRYKIIEKRQSVAFWCNPISGHATLYWYQQILGQGPKLLIQFQNNGVVDDSQLPKDRFSAERLKGVDSTLKIQPAKLEDSAVYLCASSPYRLAGGRETQYFGPGTRLLVL.

As to this clonotype: No conserved phenylalanine or tryptophan ends this CDR3, so it is likely a read error. The chain is built from TRBV29-1 and TRBJ1-1; D ambiguous. In germline, CDR1 is SQVTM, CDR2 ANQGSEA. V lost 6 bases to trimming and J lost 2 bases, with 10 bases between them. This CDR3 is built from 12 residues. The CDR3 is CSVEEGNTEAFL. The DNA of the CDR3 is TGCAGCGTCGAGGAGGGCAACACTGAAGCTTTCCTT.

This chain links TRBV29-1 with TRBJ2-5; D possibly corresponds to TRBD1 (6 bases). Deletions cut 2 bases from V and 5 bases from J, with 12 bases between. CDR1 is SQVTM, CDR2 ANQGSEA, per germline. The CDR3 has 13 residues. DNA for the CDR3: TGCAGCGTTGAAAGGGGGTCAGGGGAGACCCAGTACTTC. Translating it yields CSVERGSGETQYF.

The chain links TRBV7-3 to TRBJ2-5; 8 nucleotides align to TRBD1. Germline values: CDR1 SGHTA, CDR2 FQGTGA. The V and J ends lost 5 bases and 3 bases, in that order; junction bases with no gene match: 8. CDR3 size: 15 residues. This CDR3 reads CASSPYRGEEETQYF. The DNA for the CDR3 is TGTGCCAGCAGCCCCTACAGGGGGGAGGAAGAGACCCAGTACTTC.

This clonotype was counted a few times. The chain employs TRBV14 and TRBJ1-3; TRBD1 agrees at 7 bases. In germline, CDR1 is SGHDN, CDR2 FVKESK. The junction had 4 bases not matched to a gene; V was cut back by 2 bases and J by 0 bases. The length of the CDR3 is 16 residues. CDR3 DNA sequence: TGTGCCAGCAGCCAACCGGGACAGTTCTCTGGAAACACCATATATTTT. Its protein is CASSQPGQFSGNTIYF.

This clonotype was observed many times. The rearrangement joins TRBV4-1 to TRBJ2-5, with D unclear. The ends were cut back, 3 bases at V and 2 bases at J, with 10 bases in the middle. The CDR3 spans 14 residues. CDR1 is MGHRA, CDR2 YSYEKL, per germline. The CDR3 loop is CASSHRTVQETQYF. CDR3 DNA: TGCGCCAGCAGCCATCGCACAGTTCAAGAGACCCAGTACTTC.

This clonotype was counted at least ten times. The rearrangement links TRBV12-3 or TRBV12-4 to TRBJ2-7, with D possibly TRBD2 on 5 matching bases. The CDR3 consists of 15 residues. Trimming took 3 bases from V and 2 from J, leaving 14 bases between them. CDR3 DNA: TGTGCCAGCAGTTTTCTGCGGGCTTTTACCTACGAGCAGTACTTC. Its protein is CASSFLRAFTYEQYF.

Worth noting for this clonotype: The final CDR3 position lacks the conserved phenylalanine or tryptophan, pointing to a likely read error. The limits of the CDR3 on the DNA are not certain, so only TCRdb's listed CDR3 is given. The chain uses TRBV15 and TRBJ1-2; the table gives TRBD1 as D, unverified against the DNA. Germline values: CDR1 LNHNV, CDR2 YYDKDF (reference sequence). The CDR3 is 16 residues long, ends included. The CDR3 loop reads CATSREVGAGYTPFFS.

There are a few counts of this clonotype. The chain recombines TRBV7-9 with TRBJ2-3; maybe TRBD2 (6 bases). Per the germline V gene, CDR1 is SEHNR and CDR2 is FQNEAQ (reference sequence). The CDR3 is 14 residues long. The V end was cut by 2 bases, the J end by 5 bases, with 11 bases between. CDR3 in amino acids: CASSLKAGRDTQYF. In DNA form, the CDR3 reads TGTGCCAGCAGCTTAAAGGCGGGGAGAGATACGCAGTATTTT.

This clonotype was counted ten times or more. The CDR3 bases are TGTGCCAGCACCAGCGGAGTGGGGCCGCGGGAGCAGTACTTC. Its translation: CASTSGVGPREQYF. V and J are TRBV9 and TRBJ2-7; D is perhaps TRBD1 or TRBD2 (5 bases each). V was trimmed by 6 bases and J by 7 bases, leaving 20 bases between them. CDR3 length equals 14 residues. Per germline, CDR1 SGDLS and CDR2 YYNGEE.

This clonotype has at least ten counts. The chain combines TRBV7-9 with TRBJ2-7; D call uncertain. The CDR3 length is 12 residues. Germline V gene sequence: CDR1 SEHNR, CDR2 FQNEAQ (reference sequence). V shed 1 base and J shed 0 bases, with 1 base lying between them. CDR3 bases: TGTGCCAGCAGCTTAGTCTCCTACGAGCAGTACTTC. It yields the protein CASSLVSYEQYF. Using reference TRBV7-9 and TRBJ2-7 for the parts outside the CDR3, the full variable domain is DTGVSQNPRHKITKRGQNVTFRCDPISEHNRLYWYRQTLGQGPEFLTYFQNEAQLEKSRLLSDRFSAERPKGSFSTLEIQRTEQGDSAMYLCASSLVSYEQYFGPGTRLTVT.

J is TRBJ2-2 and V is TRBV7-6; the D gene is possibly TRBD2 (5 bases). V lost 5 bases and J lost 1, with 11 bases in between. CDR1 and CDR2 from the germline V gene are SGHVS and FNYEAQ. CDR3 length: 15 residues. CDR3 sequence (DNA): TGTGCCAGCAGCCTACTAAGCGGGAACACCGGGGAGCTGTTTTTT. Translated: CASSLLSGNTGELFF.

This chain links TRBV20-1 with TRBJ1-1; unclear D gene. The CDR3 has 15 amino acids. V shed 0 bases and J shed 2 bases, with 13 bases lying between them. Germline V gives CDR1 DFQATT, CDR2 SNEGSKA (reference sequence). CDR3 residues: CSARDQAGANTEAFF. The CDR3 nucleotides read TGCAGTGCTAGAGATCAAGCGGGAGCAAACACTGAAGCTTTCTTT.

V is TRBV5-4 and J is TRBJ1-2, with a weak D call TRBD1 (5 bases). V was trimmed by 7 bases and J by 8 bases, leaving 21 bases between them. The CDR3 is made up of 14 amino acids. Germline-derived CDR1 and CDR2 are SGHNT and YYREEE (reference sequence). The CDR3 is CASAPPLGLGGYTF. The CDR3 DNA follows: TGTGCCAGCGCCCCGCCTTTGGGGCTGGGAGGCTACACCTTC.

This chain links TRBV10-3 with TRBJ2-1; TRBD2 agrees at 10 bases. Per germline, CDR1 ENHRY and CDR2 SYGVKD. Trimming cost V 10 bases and J 8 bases; bases outside gene matches: 5. The CDR3 contains 12 residues. This chain's CDR3 is CATLAGEDEQFF. CDR3 DNA sequence: TGTGCCACCCTAGCGGGAGAGGATGAGCAGTTCTTC.

This clonotype was recorded a few times. The CDR3 region has the DNA TGTGCCAGCACCTCGGAACGGGATTACACCGGGGAGCTGTTTTTT. It encodes CASTSERDYTGELFF. The V call is TRBV6-5, the J call TRBJ2-2, with TRBD2 as a possible D gene (5 bases). The CDR3 is 15 residues long. Germline CDR1 and CDR2: MNHEY and SVGAGI. With 7 bases removed from V and 3 bases from J, the gap between germline ends came to 15 bases.